This T cell receptor beta chain was identified in a study of T cell changes during pregnancy in multiple sclerosis. Libraries were prepared by immunoSEQ multiplex PCR; TCRdb keeps only in-frame clonotypes and omits some of them. The sample lists 90,000 to 120,000 clones, 92% occurring once. V was pared by 1 base and J by 6 bases, with 7 bases of the junction left unmatched. The CDR3 spans 15 residues. Germline CDR1 and CDR2: MGHRA and YSYEKL. The sequencing here drew on peripheral blood, taken in the third trimester of pregnancy. The rearrangement uses TRBV4-1 and TRBJ2-5, with 8 bases fitting TRBD2. This TCR was sampled from a female donor in good health, enrolled as a control in a pregnancy study. The CDR3 coding sequence is TGCGCCAGCAGCCAAGGTCGGGGGGGCAGTCAGACCCAGTACTTC. As protein: CASSQGRGGSQTQYF.